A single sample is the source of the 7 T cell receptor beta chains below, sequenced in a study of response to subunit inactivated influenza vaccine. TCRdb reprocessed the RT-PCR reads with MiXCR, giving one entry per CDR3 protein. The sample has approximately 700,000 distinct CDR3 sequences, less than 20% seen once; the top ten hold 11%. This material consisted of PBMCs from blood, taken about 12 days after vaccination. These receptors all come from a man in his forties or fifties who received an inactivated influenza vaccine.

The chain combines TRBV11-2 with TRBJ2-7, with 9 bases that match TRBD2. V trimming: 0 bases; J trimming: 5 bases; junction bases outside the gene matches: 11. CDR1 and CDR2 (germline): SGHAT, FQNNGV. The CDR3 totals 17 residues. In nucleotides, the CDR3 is TGTGCCAGCAGCTTAGACAGAGTGGGACTAGCAGCACACGAGCAGTACTTC. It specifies CASSLDRVGLAAHEQYF.

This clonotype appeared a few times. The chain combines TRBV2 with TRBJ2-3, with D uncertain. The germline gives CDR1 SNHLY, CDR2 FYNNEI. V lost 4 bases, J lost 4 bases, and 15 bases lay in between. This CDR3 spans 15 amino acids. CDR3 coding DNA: TGTGCCAGCAGTGTTTGGCGGTCCCCCCCAGATACGCAGTATTTT. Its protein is CASSVWRSPPDTQYF.

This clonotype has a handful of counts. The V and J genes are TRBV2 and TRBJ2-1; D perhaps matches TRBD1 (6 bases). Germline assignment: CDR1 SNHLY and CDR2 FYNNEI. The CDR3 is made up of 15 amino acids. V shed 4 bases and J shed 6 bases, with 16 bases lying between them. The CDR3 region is CASSVLQGRRNEQFF. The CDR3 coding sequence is TGTGCCAGCAGTGTGTTACAGGGACGTCGCAATGAGCAGTTCTTC.

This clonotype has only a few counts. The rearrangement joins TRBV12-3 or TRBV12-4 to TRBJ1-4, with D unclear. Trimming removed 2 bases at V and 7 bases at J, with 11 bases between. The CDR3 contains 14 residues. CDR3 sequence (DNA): TGTGCCAGCAGTTTAATAGGGATGAGTGAAAAACTGTTTTTT. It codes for CASSLIGMSEKLFF.

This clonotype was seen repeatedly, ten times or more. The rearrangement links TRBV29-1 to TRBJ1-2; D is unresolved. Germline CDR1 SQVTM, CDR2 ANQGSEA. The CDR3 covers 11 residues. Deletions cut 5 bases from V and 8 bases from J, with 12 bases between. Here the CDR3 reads CSVPVGLGYTF. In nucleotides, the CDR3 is TGCAGCGTTCCGGTTGGGCTCGGCTACACCTTC.

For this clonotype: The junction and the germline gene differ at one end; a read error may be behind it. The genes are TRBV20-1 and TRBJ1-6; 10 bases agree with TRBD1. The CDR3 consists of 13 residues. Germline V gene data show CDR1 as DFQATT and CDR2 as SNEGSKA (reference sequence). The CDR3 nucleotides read TGCGGTGCTTACCGGGACAGGGGTTCACCCCTCCACTTT. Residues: CGAYRDRGSPLHF.

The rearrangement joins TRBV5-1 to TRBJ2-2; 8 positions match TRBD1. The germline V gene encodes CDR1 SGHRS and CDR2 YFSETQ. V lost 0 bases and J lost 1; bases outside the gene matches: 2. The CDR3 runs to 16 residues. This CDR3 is CASSLGTGLNTGELFF. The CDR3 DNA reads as TGCGCCAGCAGCTTGGGGACAGGGCTGAACACCGGGGAGCTGTTTTTT.